This is a list of T cell receptor beta chains from one sample in a study of shared clonotypes between healthy human individuals. The data were produced by immunoSEQ multiplex PCR, yet TCRdb's version contains in-frame clones alone and is incomplete. The sample lists about 1,500,000 clones, roughly 96% occurring once. The specimen sequenced was naive CD4+ T cells sorted from blood. All receptors derive from a man younger than 45 in good health. The CDR3 runs from the conserved cysteine through the conserved F or W. Each record gives: V gene, D gene, clone size, J gene, CDR3 DNA, CDR3 protein. A D gene is named only where the DNA matches it firmly. A row's size may be missing; if present it is once, few, many or a size class.

>TRBV5-6|NA|NA|TRBJ2-1
TGTGCCAGCAGCCCCGCCCCAAATCCGGGAGAGCAGTTCTTC
CASSPAPNPGEQFF
>TRBV5-6|NA|NA|TRBJ1-1
TGTGCCAGCAGCGTTCGGCCGGGGAACACTGAAGCTTTCTTT
CASSVRPGNTEAFF
>TRBV7-3|NA|NA|TRBJ2-7
TGTGCCAGCAGCTTAAGAGGATCGGGTACCTACGAGCAGTACTTC
CASSLRGSGTYEQYF
>TRBV19|NA|NA|TRBJ2-2
TGTGCCAGTAGTACAATTGATCCGTCCGGACACCTGTTTTTT
CASSTIDPSGHLFF
>TRBV25-1|NA|NA|TRBJ2-1
TGTGCCAGCGAACCCCAGAGCTCCTACAATGAGCAGTTCTTC
CASEPQSSYNEQFF
>TRBV5-1|TRBD2|NA|TRBJ2-1
TGCGCCAGCAGCTTGAGGACTAGCGGGAGGGCCCAGTATGAGCAGTTCTTC
CASSLRTSGRAQYEQFF
>TRBV10-3|NA|once|TRBJ1-4
TGTGCCATCAGAGGGGCTGCCACTAATGAAAAACTGTTTTTT
CAIRGAATNEKLFF
>TRBV28|NA|NA|TRBJ2-5
TGTGCCAGCAGGGCGGGGCCCCAAGAGACCCAGTACTTC
CASRAGPQETQYF
>TRBV11-2|TRBD1|NA|TRBJ2-7
TGTGCCAGCAGCCCAAAGCGTTTGGGACAGGGAGCCTACGAGCAGTACTTC
CASSPKRLGQGAYEQYF
>TRBV19|NA|NA|TRBJ1-5
TGTGCCAGTAGTAGAGAAGATAGCAATCAGCCCCAGCATTTT
CASSREDSNQPQHF
>TRBV5-5|NA|NA|TRBJ2-1
TGTGCCAGCAGCTCCGGGATGGCGGGAACTGGCAATGAGCAGTTCTTC
CASSSGMAGTGNEQFF
>TRBV6-6|TRBD1|NA|TRBJ1-2
TGTGCCAGCACAAAACAGGGGGCGCCTTCTAACTATGGCTACACCTTC
CASTKQGAPSNYGYTF
>TRBV5-4|NA|NA|TRBJ1-1
TGTGCCAGCAGCTTCGGGACGAGCACTGAAGCTTTCTTT
CASSFGTSTEAFF
>TRBV7-2|NA|NA|TRBJ1-1
TGTGCCAGCAGCATTCAGGGGCGAGGGCTCTCTGAAGCTTTCTTT
CASSIQGRGLSEAFF
>TRBV20-1|NA|NA|TRBJ2-7
TGCAGTGCTATGGACCAGTACGAGCAGTACTTC
CSAMDQYEQYF
>TRBV10-2|NA|NA|TRBJ2-7
TGCGCCAGCAGTGAACGGGGCGAGCAGTACTTC
CASSERGEQYF
>TRBV4-3|NA|NA|TRBJ1-1
TGCGCCAGCAGCCAAGATTTGCCTAGAAACACTGAAGCTTTCTTT
CASSQDLPRNTEAFF
>TRBV15|TRBD1|NA|TRBJ1-5
TGTGCCACCAGCAGCTTTACAGGGGTACAGCCCCAGCATTTT
CATSSFTGVQPQHF
>TRBV27|TRBD1|NA|TRBJ2-4
TGTGCCAGCAGGTCCCGGGACAGTGGGTTGCTAGCCAAAAACATTCAGTACTTC
CASRSRDSGLLAKNIQYF
>TRBV5-1|NA|NA|TRBJ2-2
TGCGCCAGCAGCCCCGGTTCCGGCCTAAACACCGGGGAGCTGTTTTTT
CASSPGSGLNTGELFF
>TRBV19|TRBD1|once|TRBJ2-6
TGTGCCAGTAGTTTCTCAGGGGGCGCTGGGGCCAACGTCCTGACTTTC
CASSFSGGAGANVLTF
>TRBV11-1|TRBD2|NA|TRBJ2-5
TGTGCCAGCAGTTCCCCGTTGGCGGGAGGAATTGGGGAGACCCAGTACTTC
CASSSPLAGGIGETQYF
>TRBV18|NA|NA|TRBJ2-7
TGTGCCAGCTCACAGGGTCAGGGACTCTACGAGCAGTACTTC
CASSQGQGLYEQYF
>TRBV5-1|NA|NA|TRBJ2-2
TGCGCCAGCAGCTTCTCCGGGCAGACGGTTCGTCGGGAGCTGTTTTTT
CASSFSGQTVRRELFF
>TRBV6-1|NA|NA|TRBJ2-7
TGTGCCAGCAGTGAAAAGTTTGTAGAGGACATCCTCCCCTACGAGCAGTACTTC
CASSEKFVEDILPYEQYF
>TRBV7-8|TRBD2|NA|TRBJ2-1
TGTGCCAGCGGTGCCCTAGCGGGAGTCGACAATGAGCAGTTCTTC
CASGALAGVDNEQFF
>TRBV27|TRBD1|NA|TRBJ1-5
TGTGCCAGCAGTCCTCGGACAGGATACAATCAGCCCCAGCATTTT
CASSPRTGYNQPQHF
>TRBV10-3|TRBD1|NA|TRBJ1-5
TGTGCCATCAGTGACCCCGGGACAGTCCCTAGCAATCAGCCCCAGCATTTT
CAISDPGTVPSNQPQHF
>TRBV7-2|TRBD1|NA|TRBJ2-2
TGTGCCAGCAGCTTAGGCGCAGGGGGCGACCCGAACACCGGGGAGCTGTTTTTT
CASSLGAGGDPNTGELFF
>TRBV7-9|TRBD2|NA|TRBJ2-3
TGTGCCAGCAGCTTAACGACTAGCGGGAGCTCAGATACGCAGTATTTT
CASSLTTSGSSDTQYF
>TRBV30|TRBD1|NA|TRBJ1-1
TGTGCCTGGCAGGGGGGACGCGCTTTCTTT
CAWQGGRAFF
>TRBV19|TRBD1|once|TRBJ2-7
TGTGCCAGTAGGAAGAACAGGGGCAACGAGCAGTACTTC
CASRKNRGNEQYF
>TRBV18|TRBD1|once|TRBJ1-1
TGTGCCAGCTCACCAGGGGGACAGGGGGCCATCGGGAACACTGAAGCTTTCTTT
CASSPGGQGAIGNTEAFF
>TRBV7-3|NA|NA|TRBJ2-1
TGTGCCAGCAGCTTAGGCGGCGGAGGGTACAATGAGCAGTTCTTC
CASSLGGGGYNEQFF